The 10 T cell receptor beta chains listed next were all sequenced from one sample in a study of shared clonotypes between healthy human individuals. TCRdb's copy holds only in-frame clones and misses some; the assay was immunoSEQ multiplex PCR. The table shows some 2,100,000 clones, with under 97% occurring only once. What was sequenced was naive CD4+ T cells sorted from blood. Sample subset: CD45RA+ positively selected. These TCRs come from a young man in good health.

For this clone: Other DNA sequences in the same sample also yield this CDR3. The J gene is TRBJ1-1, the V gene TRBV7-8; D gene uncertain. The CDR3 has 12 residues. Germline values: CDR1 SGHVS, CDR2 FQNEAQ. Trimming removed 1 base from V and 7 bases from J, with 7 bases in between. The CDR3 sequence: CASSLVRGEAFF. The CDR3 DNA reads TGTGCCAGCAGCTTAGTCCGGGGTGAAGCTTTCTTT.

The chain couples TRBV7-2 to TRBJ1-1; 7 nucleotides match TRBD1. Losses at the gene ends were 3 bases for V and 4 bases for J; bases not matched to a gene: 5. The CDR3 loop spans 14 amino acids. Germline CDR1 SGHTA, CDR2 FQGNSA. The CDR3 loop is CASSFDRAGTEAFF. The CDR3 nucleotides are TGTGCCAGCAGCTTCGACAGGGCAGGCACTGAAGCTTTCTTT.

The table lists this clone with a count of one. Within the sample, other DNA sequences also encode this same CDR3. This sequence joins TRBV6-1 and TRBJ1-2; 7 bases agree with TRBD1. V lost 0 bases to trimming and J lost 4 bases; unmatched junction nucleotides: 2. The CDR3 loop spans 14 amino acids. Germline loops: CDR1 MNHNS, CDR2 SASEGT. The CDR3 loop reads CASSEAHRGYGYTF. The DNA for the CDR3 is TGTGCCAGCAGTGAAGCGCACAGGGGCTATGGCTACACCTTC.

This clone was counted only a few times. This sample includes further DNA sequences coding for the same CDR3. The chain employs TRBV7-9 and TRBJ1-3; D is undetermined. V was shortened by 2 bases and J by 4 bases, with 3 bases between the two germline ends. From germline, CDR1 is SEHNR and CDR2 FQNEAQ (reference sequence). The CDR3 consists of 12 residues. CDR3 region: CASSLPGNTIYF. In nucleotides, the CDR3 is TGTGCCAGCAGCTTACCCGGAAACACCATATATTTT.

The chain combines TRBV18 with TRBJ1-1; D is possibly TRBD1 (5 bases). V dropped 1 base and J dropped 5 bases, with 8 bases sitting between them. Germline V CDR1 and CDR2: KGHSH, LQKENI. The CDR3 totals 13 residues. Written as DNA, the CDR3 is TGTGCCAGCTCACCACTCAGGGAGACTGAAGCTTTCTTT. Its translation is CASSPLRETEAFF.

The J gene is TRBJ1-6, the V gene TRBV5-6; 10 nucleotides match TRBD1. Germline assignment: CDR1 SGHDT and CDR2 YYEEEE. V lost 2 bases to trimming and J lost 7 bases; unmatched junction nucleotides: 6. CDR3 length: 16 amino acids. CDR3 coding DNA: TGTGCCAGCAGCTTTGGGGACAGGGGTCGGAATTCACCCCTCCACTTT. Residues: CASSFGDRGRNSPLHF.

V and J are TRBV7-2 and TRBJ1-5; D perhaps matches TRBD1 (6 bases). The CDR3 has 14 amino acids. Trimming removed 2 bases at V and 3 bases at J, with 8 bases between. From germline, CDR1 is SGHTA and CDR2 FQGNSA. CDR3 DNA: TGTGCCAGCAGCTTACAGGGGTACAATCAGCCCCAGCATTTT. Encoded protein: CASSLQGYNQPQHF.

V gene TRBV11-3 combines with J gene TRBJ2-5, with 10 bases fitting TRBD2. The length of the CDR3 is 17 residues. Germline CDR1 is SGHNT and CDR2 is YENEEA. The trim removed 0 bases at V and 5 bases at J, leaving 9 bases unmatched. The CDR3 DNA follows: TGTGCCAGCAGCTTAGATCTAACTAGCGGGGTCCCCGAGACCCAGTACTTC. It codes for CASSLDLTSGVPETQYF.

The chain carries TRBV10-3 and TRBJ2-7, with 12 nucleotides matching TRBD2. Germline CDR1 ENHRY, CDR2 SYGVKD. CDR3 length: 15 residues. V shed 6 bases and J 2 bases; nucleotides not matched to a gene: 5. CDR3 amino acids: CAIRETSGSPYEQYF. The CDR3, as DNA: TGTGCCATCAGAGAGACTAGCGGGAGTCCCTACGAGCAGTACTTC.

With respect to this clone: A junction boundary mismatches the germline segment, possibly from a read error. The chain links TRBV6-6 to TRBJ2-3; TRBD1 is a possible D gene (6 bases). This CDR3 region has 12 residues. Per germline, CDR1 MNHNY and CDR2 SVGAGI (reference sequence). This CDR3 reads CASSFRDTRGDF. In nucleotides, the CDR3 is TGTGCCAGCAGTTTCCGGGACACCCGTGGAGATTTT.